This TCR beta chain was recovered during a study of PD-1 blockade in classical Hodgkin lymphoma. CDR3 length equals 16 residues. The germline V gene has CDR1 LGHNT and CDR2 FRNRAP. The germline V and J ends were trimmed by 0 bases and 3 bases, with 14 bases remaining between them. Some clones are missing from TCRdb's copy, which holds only in-frame ones; the method was immunoSEQ multiplex PCR. The sample has around 70,000 clones, 71% seen once. Comments on this clone: Its antigen is unidentified.

Each patient relapsed following autologous stem cell transplantation, and prior brentuximab vedotin exposure differed. Notes on the study in general: Reported baseline diversity: healthy donors highest, relapsed/refractory patients lowest.

The input for sequencing was peripheral blood mononuclear cells (PBMCs), taken before the second cycle of nivolumab. This rearrangement joins TRBV12-5 to TRBJ1-1, with a weak D call TRBD1 (6 bases). This clonotype was sampled from a human donor with classical Hodgkin lymphoma. The CDR3 DNA sequence: TGTGCTAGTGGTTTGGTACTCGGACAGAGACACACTGAAGCTTTCTTT. Translated: CASGLVLGQRHTEAFF.